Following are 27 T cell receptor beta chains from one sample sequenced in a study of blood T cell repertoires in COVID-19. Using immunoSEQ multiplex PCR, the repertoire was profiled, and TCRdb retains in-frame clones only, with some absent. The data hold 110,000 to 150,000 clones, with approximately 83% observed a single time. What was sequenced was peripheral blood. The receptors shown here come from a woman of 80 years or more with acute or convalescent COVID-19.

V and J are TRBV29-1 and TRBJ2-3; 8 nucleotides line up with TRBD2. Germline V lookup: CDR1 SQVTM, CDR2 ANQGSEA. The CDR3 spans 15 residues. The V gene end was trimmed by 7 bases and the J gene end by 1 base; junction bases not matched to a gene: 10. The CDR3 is CSGTLAGRRTDTQYF. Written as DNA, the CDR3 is TGCAGCGGTACCCTAGCGGGCAGACGCACAGATACGCAGTATTTT.

CDR3 in amino acids: CASSYSTDYEQYF. The CDR3 DNA is TGTGCCAGCAGTTACTCGACTGACTACGAGCAGTACTTC. The chain carries TRBV6-5 and TRBJ2-7; unclear D gene. Trimming cost V 0 bases and J 3 bases, with 6 bases left between them. Germline V gene data show CDR1 as MNHEY and CDR2 as SVGAGI. This CDR3 region has 13 residues.

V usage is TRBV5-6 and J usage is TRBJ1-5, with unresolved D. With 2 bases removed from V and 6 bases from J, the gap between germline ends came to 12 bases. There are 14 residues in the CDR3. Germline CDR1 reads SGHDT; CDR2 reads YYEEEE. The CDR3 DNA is TGTGCCAGCAGCTTTGGTACAGCAGGTCAGCCCCAGCATTTT. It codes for CASSFGTAGQPQHF.

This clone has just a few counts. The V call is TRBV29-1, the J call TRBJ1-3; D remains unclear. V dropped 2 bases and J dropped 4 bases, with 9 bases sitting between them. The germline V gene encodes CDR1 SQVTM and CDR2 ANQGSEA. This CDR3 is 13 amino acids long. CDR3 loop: CSVERPGGNTIYF. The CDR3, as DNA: TGCAGCGTTGAAAGGCCGGGGGGAAACACCATATATTTT. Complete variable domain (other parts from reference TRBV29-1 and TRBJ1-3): SAVISQKPSRDICQRGTSLTIQCQVDSQVTMMFWYRQQPGQSLTLIATANQGSEATYESGFVIDKFPISRPNLTFSTLTVSNMSPEDSSIYLCSVERPGGNTIYFGEGSWLTVV.

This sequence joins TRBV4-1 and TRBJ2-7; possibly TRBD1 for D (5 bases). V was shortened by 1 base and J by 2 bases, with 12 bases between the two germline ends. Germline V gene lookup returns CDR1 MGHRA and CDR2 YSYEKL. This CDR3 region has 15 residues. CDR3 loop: CASSQGRGTTYEQYF. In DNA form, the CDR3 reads TGCGCCAGCAGCCAAGGAAGGGGCACCACCTACGAGCAGTACTTC.

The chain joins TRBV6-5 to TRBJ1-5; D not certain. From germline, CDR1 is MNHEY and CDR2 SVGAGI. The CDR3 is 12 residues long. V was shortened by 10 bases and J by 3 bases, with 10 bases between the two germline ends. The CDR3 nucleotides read TGTGCCACCGGGGTGGACAATCAGCCCCAGCATTTT. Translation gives CATGVDNQPQHF.

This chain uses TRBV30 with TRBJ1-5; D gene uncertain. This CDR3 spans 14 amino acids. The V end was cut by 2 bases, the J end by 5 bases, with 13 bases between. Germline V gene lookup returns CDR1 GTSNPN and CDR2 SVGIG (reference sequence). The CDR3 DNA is TGTGCCTGGAGTCCTAGACTAAGAGATCAGCCCCAGCATTTT. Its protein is CAWSPRLRDQPQHF.

CDR3 nucleotide sequence: TGTGCCAGCAGCCGGGGGGGCGGTGGCGGGGAGCTGTTTTTT. Protein: CASSRGGGGGELFF. The J gene is TRBJ2-2, the V gene TRBV6-5; TRBD2 matches 8 bases. Germline V lookup: CDR1 MNHEY, CDR2 SVGAGI. The CDR3 loop spans 14 amino acids. The V segment lost 6 bases and the J segment 7 bases; nucleotides outside the gene matches: 7.

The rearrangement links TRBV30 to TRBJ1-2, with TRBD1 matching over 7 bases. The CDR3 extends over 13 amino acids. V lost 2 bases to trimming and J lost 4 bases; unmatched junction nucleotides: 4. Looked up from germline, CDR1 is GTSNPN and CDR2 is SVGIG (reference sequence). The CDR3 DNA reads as TGTGCCTGGAGTCGACAGGGACTCTATGGCTACACCTTC. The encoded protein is CAWSRQGLYGYTF.

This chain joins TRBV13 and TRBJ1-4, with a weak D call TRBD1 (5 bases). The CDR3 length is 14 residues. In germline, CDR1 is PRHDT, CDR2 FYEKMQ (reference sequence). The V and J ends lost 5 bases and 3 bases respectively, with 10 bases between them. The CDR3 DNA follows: TGTGCCAGCAGCCCACGACAGCCTAATGAAAAACTGTTTTTT. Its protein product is CASSPRQPNEKLFF.

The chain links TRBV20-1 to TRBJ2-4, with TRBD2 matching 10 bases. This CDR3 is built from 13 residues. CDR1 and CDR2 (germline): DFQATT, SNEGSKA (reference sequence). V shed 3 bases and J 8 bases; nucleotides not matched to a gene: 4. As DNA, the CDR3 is TGCAGTGCTAGTTTGAGCGGGGGGGACATTCAGTACTTC. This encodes CSASLSGGDIQYF.

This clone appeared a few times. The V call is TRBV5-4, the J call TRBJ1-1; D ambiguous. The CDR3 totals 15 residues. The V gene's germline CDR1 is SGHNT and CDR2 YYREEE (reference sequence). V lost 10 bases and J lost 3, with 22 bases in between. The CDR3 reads CAGRVDSRRDTEAFF. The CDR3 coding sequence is TGTGCCGGGCGGGTGGACTCCCGGAGGGACACTGAAGCTTTCTTT.

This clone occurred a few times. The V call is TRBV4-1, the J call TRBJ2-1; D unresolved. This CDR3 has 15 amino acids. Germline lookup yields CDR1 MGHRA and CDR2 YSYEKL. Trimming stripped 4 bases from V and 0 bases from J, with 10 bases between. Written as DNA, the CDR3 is TGCGCCAGCAGCCCGGTCCCGAGCTCCTACAATGAGCAGTTCTTC. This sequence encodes CASSPVPSSYNEQFF.

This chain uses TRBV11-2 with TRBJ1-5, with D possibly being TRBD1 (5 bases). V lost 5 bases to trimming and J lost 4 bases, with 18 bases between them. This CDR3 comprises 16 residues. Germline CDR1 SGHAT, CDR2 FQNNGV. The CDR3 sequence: CASSRALGADNQPQHF. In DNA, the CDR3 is TGTGCCAGCAGCCGCGCCCTAGGGGCTGATAATCAGCCCCAGCATTTT.

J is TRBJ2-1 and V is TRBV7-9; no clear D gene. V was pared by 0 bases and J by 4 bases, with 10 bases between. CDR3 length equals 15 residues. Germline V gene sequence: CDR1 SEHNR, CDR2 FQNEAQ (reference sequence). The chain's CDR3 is CASSLAQVLYNEQFF. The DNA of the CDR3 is TGTGCCAGCAGCTTAGCGCAGGTTCTTTACAATGAGCAGTTCTTC.

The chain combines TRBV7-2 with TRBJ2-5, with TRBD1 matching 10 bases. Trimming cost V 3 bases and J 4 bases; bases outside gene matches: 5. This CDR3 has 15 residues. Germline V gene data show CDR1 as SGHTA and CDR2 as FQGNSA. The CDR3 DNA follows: TGTGCCAGCAGCTTCGGACAGGGGGTGCGAGAGACCCAGTACTTC. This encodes CASSFGQGVRETQYF.

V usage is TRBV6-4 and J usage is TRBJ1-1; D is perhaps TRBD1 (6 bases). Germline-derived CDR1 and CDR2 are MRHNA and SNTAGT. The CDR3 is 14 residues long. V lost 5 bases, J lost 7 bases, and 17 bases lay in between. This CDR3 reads CASSYTGFGGEAFF. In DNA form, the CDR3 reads TGTGCCAGCAGTTATACAGGGTTTGGTGGTGAAGCTTTCTTT.

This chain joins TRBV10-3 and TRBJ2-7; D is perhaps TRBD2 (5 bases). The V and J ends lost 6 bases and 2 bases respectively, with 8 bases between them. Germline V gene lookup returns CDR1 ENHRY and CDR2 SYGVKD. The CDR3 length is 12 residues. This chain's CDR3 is CAISFGAYEQYF. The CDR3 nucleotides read TGTGCCATCAGCTTCGGGGCCTACGAGCAGTACTTC.

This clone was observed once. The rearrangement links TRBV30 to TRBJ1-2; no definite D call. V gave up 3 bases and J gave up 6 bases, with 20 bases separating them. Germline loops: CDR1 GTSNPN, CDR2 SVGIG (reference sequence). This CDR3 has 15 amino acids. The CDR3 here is CAWSSLKGGGHGYTF. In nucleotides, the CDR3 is TGTGCCTGGAGCAGTCTGAAGGGCGGAGGGCATGGCTACACCTTC.

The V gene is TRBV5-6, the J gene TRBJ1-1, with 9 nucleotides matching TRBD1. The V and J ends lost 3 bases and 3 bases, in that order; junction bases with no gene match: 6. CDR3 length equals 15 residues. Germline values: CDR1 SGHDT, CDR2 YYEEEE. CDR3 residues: CASSSTGGSDTEAFF. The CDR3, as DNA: TGTGCCAGCAGCTCGACAGGGGGATCTGACACTGAAGCTTTCTTT.

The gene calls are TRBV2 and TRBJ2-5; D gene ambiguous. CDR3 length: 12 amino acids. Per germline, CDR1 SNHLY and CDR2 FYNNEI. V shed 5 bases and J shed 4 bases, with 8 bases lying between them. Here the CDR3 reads CASSRSGETQYF. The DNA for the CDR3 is TGTGCCAGCAGTCGGTCCGGAGAGACCCAGTACTTC.

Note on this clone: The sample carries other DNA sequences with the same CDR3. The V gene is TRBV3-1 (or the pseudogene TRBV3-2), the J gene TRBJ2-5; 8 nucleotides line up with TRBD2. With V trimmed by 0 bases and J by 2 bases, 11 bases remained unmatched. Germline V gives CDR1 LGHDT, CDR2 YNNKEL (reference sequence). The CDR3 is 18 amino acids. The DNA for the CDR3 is TGTGCCAGCAGCCAAGATTGGGGGCGGGCGGGGGGTCAAGAGACCCAGTACTTC. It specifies CASSQDWGRAGGQETQYF.

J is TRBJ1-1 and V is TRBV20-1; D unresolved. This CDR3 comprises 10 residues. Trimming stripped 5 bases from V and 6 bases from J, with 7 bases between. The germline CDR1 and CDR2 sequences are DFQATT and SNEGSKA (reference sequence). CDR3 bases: TGCAGTGCTGCGTTCTCTGAAGCTTTCTTT. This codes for CSAAFSEAFF.

The CDR3 sequence is CASSIDRGSGNEQFF. The CDR3 DNA follows: TGTGCCAGTAGTATCGACAGGGGGTCGGGCAATGAGCAGTTCTTC. V usage is TRBV19 and J usage is TRBJ2-1; 9 nucleotides match TRBD1. Per the germline V gene, CDR1 is LNHDA and CDR2 is SQIVND (reference sequence). Trimming took 3 bases from V and 6 from J; bases not matched to a gene: 6. The CDR3 is 15 residues long.

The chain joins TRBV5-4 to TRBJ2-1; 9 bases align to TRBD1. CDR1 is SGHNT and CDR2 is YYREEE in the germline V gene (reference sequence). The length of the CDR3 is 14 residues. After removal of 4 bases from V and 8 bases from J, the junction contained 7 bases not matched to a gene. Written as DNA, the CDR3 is TGTGCCAGCAGCCCCCGGGACAGGGACCATGAGCAGTTCTTC. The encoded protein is CASSPRDRDHEQFF.

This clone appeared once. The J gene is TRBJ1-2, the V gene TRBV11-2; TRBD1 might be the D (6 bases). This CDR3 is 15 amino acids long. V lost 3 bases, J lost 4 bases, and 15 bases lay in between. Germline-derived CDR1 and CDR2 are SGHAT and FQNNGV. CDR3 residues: CASSFLRGTSYGYTF. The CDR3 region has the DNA TGTGCCAGCAGCTTCCTGAGGGGGACCAGCTATGGCTACACCTTC.

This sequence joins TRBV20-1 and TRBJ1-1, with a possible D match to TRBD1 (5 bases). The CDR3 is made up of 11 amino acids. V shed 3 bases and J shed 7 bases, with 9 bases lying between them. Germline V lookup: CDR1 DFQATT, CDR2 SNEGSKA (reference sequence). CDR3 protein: CSASPTVEAFF. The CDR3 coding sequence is TGCAGTGCTAGTCCGACAGTTGAAGCTTTCTTT.